These 6 T cell receptor beta chains were all obtained from the same sample, sequenced in a study of shared clonotypes between healthy human individuals. The repertoire was sequenced with immunoSEQ multiplex PCR; TCRdb's copy has only in-frame clones and lacks some. The table shows a few hundred thousand clones, with around 78% occurring only once. Input material: PBMCs. The receptors here all came from a woman in her 40s in good health. Some clones in this sample may be carry-over from other donors' samples.

The CDR3 spells CASSLTSGQGDNEQFF. As DNA, the CDR3 is TGTGCCAGCAGCTTAACGTCGGGACAGGGGGACAATGAGCAGTTCTTC. The V call is TRBV7-3, the J call TRBJ2-1, with 11 bases that match TRBD1. The length of the CDR3 is 16 residues. After removal of 0 bases from V and 5 bases from J, the junction contained 3 bases not matched to a gene. Germline CDR1 is SGHTA and CDR2 is FQGTGA.

Concerning this clone: This sample includes further DNA sequences coding for the same CDR3. The chain carries TRBV6-1 and TRBJ2-7; no definite D call. The CDR3 contains 13 residues. The V gene lost 0 bases and the J gene lost 4 bases, with 7 bases spanning the gap. The V gene's germline CDR1 is MNHNS and CDR2 SASEGT. The CDR3 DNA is TGTGCCAGCAGTGAAGCACTACCTTACGAGCAGTACTTC. Translated, it gives CASSEALPYEQYF.

The chain employs TRBV6-1 and TRBJ1-2; D call uncertain. The germline V and J ends were trimmed by 1 base and 6 bases, with 6 bases remaining between them. Germline lookup yields CDR1 MNHNS and CDR2 SASEGT. The CDR3 extends over 12 amino acids. This CDR3 is CASSEGVDGYTF. The CDR3 region has the DNA TGTGCCAGCAGTGAAGGGGTAGATGGCTACACCTTC.

The chain uses TRBV5-1 and TRBJ2-1, with 14 bases fitting TRBD2. Trimming took 5 bases from V and 9 from J; bases not matched to a gene: 4. Germline CDR1 reads SGHRS; CDR2 reads YFSETQ. This CDR3 contains 14 residues. The CDR3 protein is CASSGLAGGGEQFF. CDR3 DNA: TGCGCCAGCAGTGGACTAGCGGGAGGTGGTGAGCAGTTCTTC.

This chain uses TRBV7-8 with TRBJ1-2, with TRBD1 matching 10 bases. The ends lost 4 bases at V and 7 bases at J; junction bases unmatched: 3. This CDR3 has 13 amino acids. Germline V CDR1 and CDR2: SGHVS, FQNEAQ. The CDR3 reads CASSSGTGVGYTF. The CDR3 DNA follows: TGTGCCAGCAGCTCCGGGACAGGGGTTGGCTACACCTTC.

The chain joins TRBV7-9 to TRBJ1-3; D is undetermined. The CDR3 has 16 residues. V lost 6 bases to trimming and J lost 2 bases, with 17 bases between them. Germline CDR1 reads SEHNR; CDR2 reads FQNEAQ (reference sequence). The CDR3 loop reads CASSPIGFGAGNTIYF. The CDR3, as DNA: TGTGCCAGCAGTCCGATCGGCTTTGGGGCTGGAAACACCATATATTTT.